This T cell receptor (beta chain) stems from a study of regulatory T cells in long-lasting Graves disease. The CDR3 extends over 16 amino acids. CDR1 and CDR2 from the germline V gene are MNHEY and SMNVEV (reference sequence). Building of the TCR beta libraries involved iRepertoire HTBI primers and Arm-PCR of CDR3 regions. Via MiXCR, TCRdb re-called the multiplex PCR reads, giving one row per CDR3 protein. The sample includes 300,000 to 450,000 distinct CDR3 sequences, 15% to 18% of them seen just once. The sample's time point: newly diagnosed GD, antithyroid drugs for less than 3 months. There was RNA extracted from PBMCs, and the TCR library was made from it. A remark on this clonotype: With a much larger clone just one base away, this may be a read error.

The TCR originated in a female donor with Graves disease. The sample was peripheral blood mononuclear cells (PBMCs), taken at new diagnosis, from a patient treated with antithyroid drugs. This chain links TRBV27 with TRBJ2-2, with TRBD2 matching 8 bases. The CDR3 coding sequence is TGTGCCGGCAGTTACGGGGGGGAGGAAATACCCGGGGAGCTGTTTTTT. This codes for CAGSYGGEEIPGELFF.